This TCR beta chain was captured in a study of blood T cell repertoires in COVID-19. Study information: From the United States, Italy and Spain came samples of acute and convalescent COVID-19. Sources were T cells, B-cell-depleted T cells, or PBMCs; the material itself was cDNA or gDNA.

Per the original data handling: How many nucleated cells were present was estimated from reference gene primer amplification. Profiling relied on immunoSEQ multiplex PCR, and the TCRdb table lists in-frame clones only, not all of them. The D gene and trimming were derived from the DNA, and the V and J assignments and clone size from that table. This table has 80,000 to 100,000 clones, about four fifths appearing once. Germline CDR1 reads SGHDN; CDR2 reads FVKESK. The germline V and J ends were trimmed by 4 bases and 12 bases, with 21 bases remaining between them. The CDR3 is made up of 14 amino acids.

The source material was peripheral blood. This chain uses TRBV14 with TRBJ1-2; weak D call: TRBD1 (5 bases). The sequence was collected from a human donor in a cohort sampled during active COVID-19. The CDR3 sequence: CASSPTRGALIHTF. The CDR3 DNA is TGTGCCAGCAGCCCAACCCGCGGGGCTCTGATCCACACCTTC.